What follows are 17 T cell receptor beta chains derived from one specimen sequenced in a study of human T cells and chemical hapten exposure. TCRdb redid the calling of the RACE reads with MiXCR, one entry per CDR3 protein. The table lists about 54,000 distinct CDR3 sequences, just under 10% of them singletons. Time point defined: patch test 2, 6 weeks after DPC sensitization. As to treatment: therapeutic diphenylcyclopropenone sensitization with weekly scalp DPC. The sequenced sample was whole blood, obtained in connection with sensitization to the hapten diphenylcyclopropenone (DPC). These receptors were taken from a woman in her 50s with alopecia areata. Some clones in this sample may be carry-over from other donors' samples.

In its sample, this clonotype was seen many times. The genes are TRBV20-1 and TRBJ1-6, with D perhaps TRBD1 (6 bases). V shed 5 bases and J shed 6 bases, with 11 bases lying between them. The CDR3 spans 13 residues. CDR1 DFQATT and CDR2 SNEGSKA come from the germline V gene (reference sequence). This CDR3 reads CSAPGHTNSPLHF. CDR3 sequence (DNA): TGCAGTGCTCCGGGACATACTAATTCACCCCTCCACTTT.

The DNA of the CDR3 is TGTGCCAGCAGCGTAGCTCACATGACAGGGGGTTGGAACACAGATACGCAGTATTTT. Translation gives CASSVAHMTGGWNTDTQYF. The chain has TRBV9 and TRBJ2-3; TRBD1 agrees at 9 bases. Unmatched junction bases numbered 13, after V lost 0 bases and J lost 2 bases. This CDR3 is built from 19 residues. Per germline, CDR1 SGDLS and CDR2 YYNGEE.

The chain carries TRBV18 and TRBJ2-5; TRBD2 matches 7 bases. This CDR3 has 17 residues. Germline V CDR1 and CDR2: KGHSH, LQKENI. V gave up 5 bases and J gave up 3 bases; unmatched junction bases: 15. The CDR3 region has the DNA TGTGCCAGCTCAGGGGCTCCCGGGACTATAGCTGAAGAGACCCAGTACTTC. This encodes CASSGAPGTIAEETQYF.

In this sample, this clonotype turned up many times. The chain carries TRBV18 and TRBJ2-7; D may match TRBD1 or TRBD2 (5 bases each). The CDR3 is 15 amino acids. CDR1 KGHSH and CDR2 LQKENI come from the germline V gene. V shed 5 bases and J shed 6 bases, with 20 bases lying between them. CDR3 DNA sequence: TGTGCCAGCTCAACGGGTCCCGGGACCTTCAGCGAGCAGTACTTC. Its protein is CASSTGPGTFSEQYF.

This clonotype appeared many times. The genes are TRBV3-1 and TRBJ2-7; no definite D call. V lost 4 bases and J 3 bases, leaving 16 bases between the germline ends. Germline lookup yields CDR1 LGHDT and CDR2 YNNKEL (reference sequence). This CDR3 contains 15 residues. The CDR3 is CASSPRTNPNYEQYF. Written as DNA, the CDR3 is TGTGCCAGCAGCCCCCGCACAAACCCGAACTACGAGCAGTACTTC.

Written as DNA, the CDR3 is TGCAGTGCTAGAGTGGCGGGGGGGCCGGCAGATACGCAGTATTTT. This codes for CSARVAGGPADTQYF. This chain connects TRBV20-1 to TRBJ2-3, with 9 nucleotides matching TRBD2. There are 15 residues in the CDR3. V was clipped by 1 base and J by 4 bases; unmatched bases: 6. In germline, CDR1 is DFQATT, CDR2 SNEGSKA (reference sequence).

The V gene is TRBV18, the J gene TRBJ2-7; 12 bases line up with TRBD1. CDR3 length: 13 residues. Losses at the gene ends were 3 bases for V and 6 bases for J; bases not matched to a gene: 0. From germline, CDR1 is KGHSH and CDR2 LQKENI. This chain's CDR3 is CASSPGQGAEQYF. The CDR3 DNA reads as TGTGCCAGCTCACCGGGACAGGGGGCCGAGCAGTACTTC.

This clonotype was detected only a few times. The rearrangement uses TRBV20-1 and TRBJ2-1; no definite D call. CDR3 length: 14 amino acids. The germline V and J ends were trimmed by 0 bases and 4 bases, with 10 bases remaining between them. Germline CDR1 and CDR2: DFQATT and SNEGSKA (reference sequence). Written as DNA, the CDR3 is TGCAGTGCTAGAGATTCCTACCCATACAATGAGCAGTTCTTC. Translated, it gives CSARDSYPYNEQFF.

The chain combines TRBV18 with TRBJ1-6, with D possibly TRBD1 on 5 matching bases. The CDR3 covers 15 residues. The germline V gene has CDR1 KGHSH and CDR2 LQKENI. Trimming removed 2 bases at V and 7 bases at J, with 12 bases between. The CDR3 DNA follows: TGTGCCAGCTCACCAGCCCAGGGCGGGAATTCACCCCTCCACTTT. Translating it yields CASSPAQGGNSPLHF.

The chain carries TRBV28 and TRBJ1-2; TRBD1 might be the D (5 bases). V shed 2 bases and J shed 4 bases, with 8 bases lying between them. Germline V gives CDR1 MDHEN, CDR2 SYDVKM. The length of the CDR3 is 13 residues. The CDR3 protein is CASSLQQVYGYTF. CDR3 nucleotide sequence: TGTGCCAGCAGTTTACAACAGGTCTATGGCTACACCTTC.

This clonotype was counted at least ten times. This chain connects TRBV18 to TRBJ2-1; D unclear. V was clipped by 2 bases and J by 5 bases, with 19 bases between them. Germline CDR1 is KGHSH and CDR2 is LQKENI. The CDR3 loop spans 17 amino acids. The CDR3 nucleotides are TGTGCCAGCTCACCAATTGGTGGTGTAGGGATGGACAATGAGCAGTTCTTC. It yields the protein CASSPIGGVGMDNEQFF.

The chain uses TRBV2 and TRBJ1-2, with D uncertain. Trimming took off 1 base at V and 4 bases at J, with 4 bases between the two ends. The CDR3 consists of 12 residues. The germline V gene encodes CDR1 SNHLY and CDR2 FYNNEI. The CDR3 region has the DNA TGTGCCAGCAGTGAAGACGTCTATGGCTACACCTTC. Translated, it gives CASSEDVYGYTF.

This clonotype has at least ten counts. V and J are TRBV3-1 and TRBJ1-1; 8 nucleotides line up with TRBD1. V shed 3 bases and J 5 bases; nucleotides not matched to a gene: 5. The germline CDR1 and CDR2 sequences are LGHDT and YNNKEL (reference sequence). This CDR3 comprises 14 residues. The CDR3 DNA follows: TGTGCCAGCAGCCAGGAGGACAGGGTAACTGAAGCTTTCTTT. Encoded protein: CASSQEDRVTEAFF.

This clonotype has just a few counts. The gene calls are TRBV6-2 or TRBV6-3 and TRBJ2-7; D is unresolved. Germline V gene lookup returns CDR1 MNHEY and CDR2 SVGEGT. The V and J ends lost 5 bases and 8 bases respectively, with 16 bases between them. The CDR3 loop spans 13 amino acids. The CDR3 bases are TGTGCCAGCAGTATTGACGGTGTTGGTAAGCAGTACTTC. It translates to CASSIDGVGKQYF.

This clonotype has just a few counts. The chain recombines TRBV12-3 or TRBV12-4 with TRBJ2-7; D remains unclear. This CDR3 has 13 amino acids. Trimming pared 4 bases from V and 7 bases from J, leaving 14 bases between. The CDR3 spells CASSSAPGWEQYF. The CDR3 nucleotides are TGTGCCAGCAGTTCCGCCCCAGGATGGGAGCAGTACTTC.

The chain is built from TRBV18 and TRBJ2-3, with 8 positions matching TRBD2. The ends lost 3 bases at V and 2 bases at J; junction bases unmatched: 4. There are 15 residues in the CDR3. Germline loops: CDR1 KGHSH, CDR2 LQKENI. The CDR3 coding sequence is TGTGCCAGCTCACCCCAGCGGGGGCACACAGATACGCAGTATTTT. Translating gives CASSPQRGHTDTQYF.

This clonotype was seen ten or more times. The chain has TRBV5-1 and TRBJ1-1; D call uncertain. Germline-derived CDR1 and CDR2 are SGHRS and YFSETQ. Trimming cost V 4 bases and J 3 bases, with 7 bases left between them. The CDR3 is 12 residues long. The CDR3 protein is CASSVGDTEAFF. Written as DNA, the CDR3 is TGCGCCAGCAGCGTCGGGGACACTGAAGCTTTCTTT.